The rows below give T cell receptor beta chains drawn from one sample of a study of shared clonotypes between healthy human individuals. Method: immunoSEQ multiplex PCR; TCRdb's copy keeps in-frame clones and lacks some. In the table there are over a million clones, roughly 96% of which are singletons. Source material: naive CD4+ T cells sorted from blood. These receptors were obtained from a young man in good health. CDR3s include the opening cysteine and the closing phenylalanine or tryptophan. The order of the fields is J gene, V gene, clone size, CDR3 length, D gene, CDR3 DNA, CDR3 protein. The D gene is left open where the match is weak. Expanded clones get a size class; other rows say once, few or many, or leave the size out.

J: TRBJ2-3
V: TRBV5-6
size: -
length: 16
D: TRBD1
DNA: TGTGCCAGCAGCGCCGCGACAGGGGGCCACACAGATACGCAGTATTTT
CDR3: CASSAATGGHTDTQYF

J: TRBJ2-1
V: TRBV7-3
size: -
length: 15
D: -
DNA: TGTGCCAGCAGCTTGAGCCAGGGGCCCTACAATGAGCAGTTCTTC
CDR3: CASSLSQGPYNEQFF

J: TRBJ2-1
V: TRBV5-1
size: -
length: 16
D: -
DNA: TGCGCCAGCAGCTCGACGGGGACTTGGGGCTACAATGAGCAGTTCTTC
CDR3: CASSSTGTWGYNEQFF

J: TRBJ2-7
V: TRBV11-3
size: -
length: 13
D: -
DNA: TGTGCCAGCAGCTTAGCCAGCACCTACGAGCAGTACTTC
CDR3: CASSLASTYEQYF

J: TRBJ2-1
V: TRBV6-1
size: -
length: 17
D: TRBD2
DNA: TGTGCCAGCAGTGAGGGACTAGCGGGAGCCCCGGGGAATGAGCAGTTCTTC
CDR3: CASSEGLAGAPGNEQFF

J: TRBJ2-5
V: TRBV6-1
size: once
length: 14
D: TRBD1
DNA: TGTGCCAGCAGGGTGACAGGGGGAACTGAGACCCAGTACTTC
CDR3: CASRVTGGTETQYF

J: TRBJ2-1
V: TRBV6-1
size: -
length: 14
D: TRBD2
DNA: TGTGCCAGCAAGAGGGATAGCGGGAGGAATGAGCAGTTCTTC
CDR3: CASKRDSGRNEQFF

J: TRBJ1-4
V: TRBV29-1
size: -
length: 12
D: -
DNA: TGCAGCGTTTCCCGAGGGAATGAAAAACTGTTTTTT
CDR3: CSVSRGNEKLFF

J: TRBJ2-1
V: TRBV11-2
size: -
length: 15
D: TRBD2
DNA: TGTGCCAGCAGCCTTAGCGGGAGCTCCTACAATGAGCAGTTCTTC
CDR3: CASSLSGSSYNEQFF

J: TRBJ1-2
V: TRBV19
size: once
length: 14
D: -
DNA: TGTGCCAGTAGACCTATGCACAGGGATTGGGGCTACACCTTC
CDR3: CASRPMHRDWGYTF

J: TRBJ2-2
V: TRBV6-5
size: -
length: 14
D: -
DNA: TGTGCCAGCAGTTACGAGGGCGCGGGAAGGGAGCTGTTTTTT
CDR3: CASSYEGAGRELFF

J: TRBJ2-1
V: TRBV29-1
size: -
length: 13
D: -
DNA: TGCAGCGCCCTGGCTAGCTCCTACAATGAGCAGTTCTTC
CDR3: CSALASSYNEQFF

J: TRBJ2-7
V: TRBV7-6
size: few
length: 11
D: -
DNA: TGTGCCAGCGGCGCGGGTTACGAGCAGTACTTC
CDR3: CASGAGYEQYF

J: TRBJ2-5
V: TRBV2
size: -
length: 16
D: TRBD1
DNA: TGTGCCAGCAGTCACGGACCGACAGGGCAACAAGAGACCCAGTACTTC
CDR3: CASSHGPTGQQETQYF

J: TRBJ2-7
V: TRBV28
size: -
length: 14
D: -
DNA: TGTGCCAGCAGTTTACTCGGAGGCTCCTACGAGCAGTACTTC
CDR3: CASSLLGGSYEQYF

J: TRBJ2-1
V: TRBV15
size: -
length: 11
D: -
DNA: TGTGCCACCAGGGTTCACAATGAGCAGTTCTTC
CDR3: CATRVHNEQFF

J: TRBJ2-6
V: TRBV5-4
size: once
length: 15
D: -
DNA: TGTGCCAGCAGCTTGGATAGCTCTGGGGCCAACGTCCTGACTTTC
CDR3: CASSLDSSGANVLTF

J: TRBJ2-7
V: TRBV6-1
size: -
length: 14
D: -
DNA: TGTGCCAGCAGTGAACGGGACTCCTACTACGAGCAGTACTTC
CDR3: CASSERDSYYEQYF

J: TRBJ2-7
V: TRBV20-1
size: -
length: 11
D: -
DNA: TGCAGTGCTAGGGGAGGCTACGAGCAGTACTTC
CDR3: CSARGGYEQYF

J: TRBJ2-2
V: TRBV5-1
size: once
length: 13
D: -
DNA: TGCGCCAGCAGCGTTATGAACACCGGGGAGCTGTTTTTT
CDR3: CASSVMNTGELFF

J: TRBJ2-7
V: TRBV18
size: -
length: 13
D: -
DNA: TGTGCCAGCTCACGGGACGGTTCTGGCGAGCAGTACTTC
CDR3: CASSRDGSGEQYF

J: TRBJ2-7
V: TRBV6-6
size: -
length: 13
D: -
DNA: TGTGCCAGCAGTTACGACGGGAGACGCGAGCAGTACTTC
CDR3: CASSYDGRREQYF

J: TRBJ1-4
V: TRBV7-8
size: -
length: 18
D: TRBD1
DNA: TGTGTCAGCAGCCACCGACTGACAGGACAGGGCGGGAATGAAAAACTGTTTTTT
CDR3: CVSSHRLTGQGGNEKLFF

J: TRBJ1-3
V: TRBV9
size: -
length: 15
D: -
DNA: TGTGCCAGCAGCGCTCCGGGACGCGGGTCGGACACCATATATTTT
CDR3: CASSAPGRGSDTIYF

J: TRBJ2-1
V: TRBV6-5
size: -
length: 15
D: TRBD1
DNA: TGTGCCAGCAGCTCCCCGGGACAGGGGTACATGGGGGTGTTCTTC
CDR3: CASSSPGQGYMGVFF

J: TRBJ2-3
V: TRBV25-1
size: once
length: 16
D: -
DNA: TGTGCCAGCAGTGAGGGCGGTAGGGGTTTCACAGATACGCAGTATTTT
CDR3: CASSEGGRGFTDTQYF

J: TRBJ2-1
V: TRBV28
size: -
length: 16
D: -
DNA: TGTGCCAGTCATAGCCCGATGGCCGGCTCCTACAATGAGCAGTTCTTC
CDR3: CASHSPMAGSYNEQFF

J: TRBJ2-3
V: TRBV18
size: -
length: 16
D: -
DNA: TGTGCCAGCTCACGCGCGGGACCCGGAACCACAGATACGCAGTATTTT
CDR3: CASSRAGPGTTDTQYF

J: TRBJ1-4
V: TRBV5-6
size: -
length: 14
D: -
DNA: TGTGCCAGCAGCTTGGGGCTTAAGGGGGAAAAACTGTTTTTT
CDR3: CASSLGLKGEKLFF

J: TRBJ2-7
V: TRBV29-1
size: -
length: 13
D: TRBD1
DNA: TGCAGCGCCGGGGACAGGGGAAGAGACGAGCAGTACTTC
CDR3: CSAGDRGRDEQYF

J: TRBJ2-7
V: TRBV5-8
size: -
length: 14
D: -
DNA: TGTGCCAGCAGCGTCATACAACTCGGCCACGAGCAGTACTTC
CDR3: CASSVIQLGHEQYF

J: TRBJ2-5
V: TRBV9
size: -
length: 16
D: -
DNA: TGTGCCAGCAGCGTAGGTGGGTCGGGACGGCAAGAGACCCAGTACTTC
CDR3: CASSVGGSGRQETQYF

J: TRBJ2-7
V: TRBV6-5
size: -
length: 12
D: -
DNA: TGTGCCAGCAGTTATCGTGGCTACGAGCAGTACTTC
CDR3: CASSYRGYEQYF

J: TRBJ1-2
V: TRBV5-4
size: -
length: 16
D: -
DNA: TGTGCCAGCAGCTGGGCTTCCCGGGATCCCATTAAAGGCTACACCTTC
CDR3: CASSWASRDPIKGYTF

J: TRBJ2-1
V: TRBV5-4
size: -
length: 15
D: -
DNA: TGTGCCAGCAGCCCCGGTATAGCGCGATACAATGAGCAGTTCTTC
CDR3: CASSPGIARYNEQFF

J: TRBJ2-5
V: TRBV7-2
size: -
length: 19
D: -
DNA: TGTGCCAGCAGCTTAGGTTACCAGGATGAGACTCTCCTACAAGAGACCCAGTACTTC
CDR3: CASSLGYQDETLLQETQYF

J: TRBJ2-5
V: TRBV27
size: -
length: 13
D: -
DNA: TGTGCCAGCAGTTTGACATCTGAAAAGACCCAGTACTTC
CDR3: CASSLTSEKTQYF

J: TRBJ2-7
V: TRBV19
size: -
length: 15
D: TRBD1
DNA: TGTGCCAGTAGTTCGGACAGGGCGACTTACTACGAGCAGTACTTC
CDR3: CASSSDRATYYEQYF

J: TRBJ2-7
V: TRBV18
size: -
length: 14
D: -
DNA: TGTGCCAGCTCACACCCTACAAAGTCCTACGAGCAGTACTTC
CDR3: CASSHPTKSYEQYF

J: TRBJ1-4
V: TRBV28
size: -
length: 14
D: -
DNA: TGTGCCAGCAGTTCCCCCGGACTGGGGGAAAAACTGTTTTTT
CDR3: CASSSPGLGEKLFF

J: TRBJ1-1
V: TRBV5-4
size: -
length: 18
D: -
DNA: TGTGCCAGCAGCTTCCTGAAACAGCCCACAGGATTGAACACTGAAGCTTTCTTT
CDR3: CASSFLKQPTGLNTEAFF

J: TRBJ1-2
V: TRBV29-1
size: -
length: 14
D: -
DNA: TGCAGCGTCTTCCCTGGGAGGACTAACTATGGCTACACCTTC
CDR3: CSVFPGRTNYGYTF

J: TRBJ1-3
V: TRBV27
size: once
length: 16
D: -
DNA: TGTGCCAGCAGTCCTTCCTCAGGCCCAGCTGGAAACACCATATATTTT
CDR3: CASSPSSGPAGNTIYF

J: TRBJ2-3
V: TRBV5-6
size: -
length: 15
D: TRBD2
DNA: TGTGCCAGCAGCTTGAAGGCGGGAGGCACAGATACGCAGTATTTT
CDR3: CASSLKAGGTDTQYF

J: TRBJ2-7
V: TRBV27
size: -
length: 15
D: -
DNA: TGTGCCAGCAGTTTTCGTCTTGAGTTCTCCTACGAGCAGTACTTC
CDR3: CASSFRLEFSYEQYF

J: TRBJ2-5
V: TRBV29-1
size: -
length: 12
D: -
DNA: TGCAGCGTTTATTTCGGGGTGGAGACCCAGTACTTC
CDR3: CSVYFGVETQYF

J: TRBJ2-3
V: TRBV19
size: -
length: 14
D: -
DNA: TGTGCCAGTAGGCCCCCAGAAGGAACAGATACGCAGTATTTT
CDR3: CASRPPEGTDTQYF

J: TRBJ2-7
V: TRBV5-6
size: -
length: 12
D: -
DNA: TGTGCCAGCACCGTGGGGCGGTACGAGCAGTACTTC
CDR3: CASTVGRYEQYF

J: TRBJ2-1
V: TRBV11-3
size: -
length: 16
D: -
DNA: TGTGCCAGCAGCAAAGAGGGAGCGGTCTCCTACAATGAGCAGTTCTTC
CDR3: CASSKEGAVSYNEQFF

J: TRBJ2-5
V: TRBV18
size: -
length: 14
D: TRBD1
DNA: TGTGCCAGCTCACCTTCCACAGGGGAAGAGACCCAGTACTTC
CDR3: CASSPSTGEETQYF

J: TRBJ2-7
V: TRBV2
size: once
length: 13
D: TRBD2
DNA: TGTGCCAGCCCCCTAGCGGGGGCCCCCGAGCAGTACTTC
CDR3: CASPLAGAPEQYF

J: TRBJ1-2
V: TRBV28
size: -
length: 15
D: -
DNA: TGTGCCAGCCACTCCCCCGGGGGTCCTAACTATGGCTACACCTTC
CDR3: CASHSPGGPNYGYTF